A selection of T cell receptor beta chains follows, all from one sample in a study of T cells in localized non-small cell lung cancer. TCRdb's copy holds only in-frame clones and misses some; the assay was immunoSEQ multiplex PCR. The table lists 1,900 or so clones, 24% of them singletons. The material was lung tumor tissue, obtained before any cancer treatment. The origin of the receptors is a female donor of 60 years or more with stage II squamous cell lung carcinoma. CDR3s include the opening cysteine and the closing phenylalanine or tryptophan. A D gene is named only where the DNA matches it firmly. The size of a clone is reported for some rows only, either as once, few or many, or as a class for expanded clones.

d_call clone_size j_call v_call cdr3_aa cdr3_nt
- - TRBJ1-2 TRBV7-5 CASSSVQQGYGYTF TGTGCCAGCAGCTCTGTTCAACAGGGTTATGGCTACACCTTC
- large TRBJ1-1 TRBV6-8 CASRDGQPNTEAFF TGTGCCAGCAGGGACGGACAGCCGAACACTGAAGCTTTCTTT
- large TRBJ2-1 TRBV18 CASSPAGYSYNEQFF TGTGCCAGCTCACCTGCAGGGTACTCCTACAATGAGCAGTTCTTC
- - TRBJ2-5 TRBV12-5 CASGLSQGGRETQYF TGTGCTAGTGGTTTGTCGCAGGGAGGACGAGAGACCCAGTACTTC
- - TRBJ2-2 TRBV9 CASSPRTANTGELFF TGTGCCAGCAGCCCACGGACAGCGAACACCGGGGAGCTGTTTTTT
- few TRBJ2-2 TRBV11-3 CASLTGDAGERGTGELFF TGTGCCAGCCTGACTGGAGACGCCGGAGAAAGGGGCACCGGGGAGCTGTTTTTT
- - TRBJ1-2 TRBV19 CASSMGAWLGYTF TGTGCCAGTAGTATGGGGGCCTGGCTTGGCTACACCTTC
- few TRBJ1-2 TRBV5-1 CASSLAVPAGGYTF TGCGCCAGCAGCTTGGCTGTACCAGCGGGAGGCTACACCTTC
TRBD2 - TRBJ2-5 TRBV10-2 CASSGGGQETQYF TGCGCCAGCAGCGGGGGGGGCCAAGAGACCCAGTACTTC
- - TRBJ2-5 TRBV11-3 CASSFSGRRETQYF TGTGCCAGCAGCTTTTCAGGGAGGAGGGAGACCCAGTACTTC
- few TRBJ1-1 TRBV11-3 CASIPGAGAGGTEAFF TGTGCCAGCATCCCAGGGGCAGGGGCTGGTGGCACTGAAGCTTTCTTT
TRBD2 medium-sized TRBJ2-1 TRBV6-8 CAISNGLAGGMDEQFF TGTGCCATCAGTAATGGACTAGCGGGAGGGATGGATGAGCAGTTCTTC